This T cell receptor beta chain was sequenced for a study of blood T cell repertoires in COVID-19. The CDR3 runs to 15 residues. Per the germline V gene, CDR1 is SGHKS and CDR2 is YYEKEE (reference sequence). The V segment lost 2 bases and the J segment 4 bases; nucleotides outside the gene matches: 6. Produced via immunoSEQ multiplex PCR; TCRdb's table is partial and in-frame only. This sample has just over 90,000 clones, with almost 90% found just once. This sequence was found in a human donor with active COVID-19. The donor label of this sample is uncertain. The chain employs TRBV5-5 and TRBJ2-3; TRBD1 matches 8 bases. The specimen sequenced was peripheral blood. CDR3 amino acids: CASSLGAGGSDTQYF. Here the CDR3 DNA reads TGTGCCAGCAGCTTAGGCGCAGGGGGCTCAGATACGCAGTATTTT.